The 12 T cell receptor beta chains presented below share a single source sample, sequenced in a study of cytomegalovirus exposure and HLA in healthy donors. The PCR was carried out with 60 Vbeta primers and 13 Jbeta primers. TCRdb's copy holds only in-frame clones and misses some; the assay was immunoSEQ multiplex PCR. The sample yields tens of thousands of clones, around two thirds seen once. The sequenced sample was PBMCs. Receptors originate from a man aged 25-45 years in good health and CMV-seronegative.

This clone has just one count. The chain has TRBV11-2 and TRBJ2-1; tentatively, D is TRBD2 (7 bases). Deletions cut 6 bases from V and 1 base from J, with 16 bases between. The CDR3 is 16 residues long. From germline, CDR1 is SGHAT and CDR2 FQNNGV. CDR3 amino acids: CASRGGGGLSYNEQFF. In nucleotides, the CDR3 is TGTGCCAGCAGAGGGGGGGGAGGCCTTTCCTACAATGAGCAGTTCTTC.

This clone appeared a few times. V and J are TRBV7-9 and TRBJ2-3, with 7 nucleotides matching TRBD1. The junction had 5 bases not matched to a gene; V was cut back by 2 bases and J by 6 bases. Germline-derived CDR1 and CDR2 are SEHNR and FQNEAQ (reference sequence). This CDR3 comprises 14 residues. In nucleotides, the CDR3 is TGTGCCAGCAGCTTATCAGGGGGTATGGATACGCAGTATTTT. Translation: CASSLSGGMDTQYF.

V usage is TRBV2 and J usage is TRBJ1-6, with a weak D call TRBD1 (5 bases). CDR1 is SNHLY, CDR2 FYNNEI, per germline. CDR3 length equals 16 residues. The germline V and J ends were trimmed by 4 bases and 1 base, with 11 bases remaining between them. The CDR3 coding sequence is TGTGCCAGCAGTGCTGCTCAGGGTTCCTATAATTCACCCCTCCACTTT. This encodes CASSAAQGSYNSPLHF.

CDR3 in amino acids: CASTRGTGGNNEQFF. The CDR3 bases are TGTGCCAGCACGCGAGGGACAGGGGGAAACAATGAGCAGTTCTTC. The chain carries TRBV2 and TRBJ2-1; 11 nucleotides agree with TRBD1. The V gene's germline CDR1 is SNHLY and CDR2 FYNNEI. The CDR3 sequence is 15 residues long. J lost 5 bases, V lost 7 bases, and 7 bases had no gene match.

As DNA, the CDR3 is TGTGCCAGCAGTCTGACGGGAGGGCCAGCAGATACGCAGTATTTT. Translated, it gives CASSLTGGPADTQYF. The chain carries TRBV2 and TRBJ2-3, with TRBD2 identical over 8 bases. This CDR3 has 15 amino acids. V lost 5 bases to trimming and J lost 4 bases; unmatched junction nucleotides: 8. The V gene's germline CDR1 is SNHLY and CDR2 FYNNEI.

Concerning this clone: At one boundary the junction diverges from the germline segment, which might be a read error. This chain connects TRBV5-4 to TRBJ1-1; 8 bases match TRBD1. The length of the CDR3 is 14 residues. Germline CDR1 and CDR2: SGHNT and YYREEE (reference sequence). This CDR3 reads CASRLDRVVTEAFF. Written as DNA, the CDR3 is TGTGCCAGCAGATTGGACAGGGTAGTCACTGAAGCTTTCTTT. Full variable domain (missing parts from reference TRBV5-4 and TRBJ1-1): ETGVTQSPTHLIKTRGQQVTLRCSSQSGHNTVSWYQQALGQGPQFIFQYYREEENGRGNFPPRFSGLQFPNYSSELNVNALELDDSALYLCASRLDRVVTEAFFGQGTRLTVV.

This clone was observed a handful of times. The chain combines TRBV25-1 with TRBJ2-1; 12 nucleotides line up with TRBD1. The length of the CDR3 is 16 residues. Germline V lookup: CDR1 MGHDK, CDR2 SYGVNS. The V segment lost 2 bases and the J segment 5 bases; nucleotides outside the gene matches: 4. CDR3 DNA sequence: TGTGCCAGCAGTGAACAGGGACAGGGGGCTAACAATGAGCAGTTCTTC. Translated, it gives CASSEQGQGANNEQFF.

The chain carries TRBV21-1 and TRBJ2-1; TRBD2, the table's D call, lacks a check against the DNA. TRBV21-1 is a documented pseudogene. The CDR3 extends over 15 amino acids. Here the CDR3 DNA reads TGTGCCAGCAGCAGGGGGGGGAGCTCCTACAATGAGCAGTTCTTC. Translating it yields CASSRGGSSYNEQFF.

The chain is built from TRBV7-9 and TRBJ2-1; the match to TRBD2 covers 9 bases. This CDR3 has 15 residues. CDR1 is SEHNR, CDR2 FQNEAQ, per germline (reference sequence). V trimming: 2 bases; J trimming: 8 bases; junction bases outside the gene matches: 7. CDR3: CASSLHSGRVDEQFF. CDR3 nucleotide sequence: TGTGCCAGCAGCTTACATAGCGGGAGAGTAGATGAGCAGTTCTTC.

The chain has TRBV6-1 and TRBJ2-7, with a possible D match to TRBD1 (5 bases). This CDR3 is built from 16 residues. The V end was cut by 0 bases, the J end by 3 bases, with 15 bases between. Germline CDR1 is MNHNS and CDR2 is SASEGT. In DNA, the CDR3 is TGTGCCAGCAGTGAAGCGCTGGCAGGGAAGAACTACGAGCAGTACTTC. It specifies CASSEALAGKNYEQYF.

CDR3 DNA: TGTGCCACCAGCAGAGGGGCCCGGGAAACAGATACGCAGTATTTT. This sequence encodes CATSRGARETDTQYF. The rearrangement joins TRBV15 to TRBJ2-3, with D maybe TRBD2 (5 bases). The CDR3 loop spans 15 amino acids. The V end was cut by 1 base, the J end by 3 bases, with 11 bases between. Per germline, CDR1 LNHNV and CDR2 YYDKDF (reference sequence).

About this clone: One junction end does not reproduce the germline sequence, and a read error may be involved. The chain employs TRBV7-9 and TRBJ1-1; D ambiguous. The CDR3 covers 12 residues. Germline CDR1 and CDR2: SEHNR and FQNEAQ (reference sequence). The CDR3 DNA sequence: TGTTCCAGCAGCCCCATTGAGGGATGGGCTTTCTTT. Translated, it gives CSSSPIEGWAFF.